The 13 T cell receptor beta chains below come from one sample, sequenced in a study of cytomegalovirus exposure and HLA in healthy donors. The repertoire was sequenced with immunoSEQ multiplex PCR; TCRdb's copy has only in-frame clones and lacks some. The data contain 220,000 or so clones, about 89% of them singletons. The sequenced sample was PBMCs. These receptors were taken from a woman between 18 and 29 years old in good health and CMV-seronegative.

The chain is built from TRBV25-1 and TRBJ2-7; 12 positions agree with TRBD2. Losses at the gene ends were 3 bases for V and 3 bases for J; bases not matched to a gene: 9. The V gene's germline CDR1 is MGHDK and CDR2 SYGVNS. The CDR3 extends over 17 amino acids. CDR3 loop: CASSELTSGRSNYEQYF. The CDR3 bases are TGTGCCAGCAGTGAGCTGACTAGCGGGAGATCGAACTACGAGCAGTACTTC.

This chain connects TRBV11-3 to TRBJ1-1; D not certain. The CDR3 is 10 amino acids. Deletions cut 2 bases from V and 10 bases from J, with 5 bases between. CDR1 and CDR2 (germline): SGHNT, YENEEA. The chain's CDR3 is CASSLSRAFF. The CDR3 DNA reads TGTGCCAGCAGCTTAAGTAGAGCTTTCTTT. The full variable domain, completed using reference TRBV11-3 and TRBJ1-1, is EAGVVQSPRYKIIEKKQPVAFWCNPISGHNTLYWYLQNLGQGPELLIRYENEEAVDDSQLPKDRFSAERLKGVDSTLKIQPAELGDSAVYLCASSLSRAFFGQGTRLTVV.

The chain is built from TRBV5-1 and TRBJ2-7, with D tentatively TRBD2 (6 bases). The CDR3 loop spans 14 amino acids. The V gene's germline CDR1 is SGHRS and CDR2 YFSETQ. V shed 4 bases and J shed 3 bases, with 14 bases lying between them. The CDR3, as DNA: TGCGCCAGCAGCCTGGACGCGGGGTTCTACGAGCAGTACTTC. Its translation is CASSLDAGFYEQYF.

The V call is TRBV29-1, the J call TRBJ1-2; 7 bases agree with TRBD1. Germline V gene lookup returns CDR1 SQVTM and CDR2 ANQGSEA. The V and J ends lost 6 bases and 6 bases, in that order; junction bases with no gene match: 16. The length of the CDR3 is 15 residues. The CDR3 region has the DNA TGCAGCGTGGATCGGTATCGACAGGGATTGGATGGCTACACCTTC. Its protein is CSVDRYRQGLDGYTF.

The chain couples TRBV30 to TRBJ2-3; 11 bases are shared with TRBD2. The trim removed 2 bases at V and 5 bases at J, leaving 6 bases unmatched. Germline CDR1 is GTSNPN and CDR2 is SVGIG (reference sequence). This CDR3 has 15 residues. CDR3 region: CAWSLAGGVLDTQYF. CDR3 sequence (DNA): TGTGCCTGGAGTCTAGCGGGAGGAGTGCTAGATACGCAGTATTTT.

Regarding this clone: The sample holds other DNA sequences that translate to the same CDR3. V is TRBV6-5 and J is TRBJ1-2, with 7 bases that match TRBD1. The CDR3 covers 12 residues. Trimming at V came to 6 bases and at J to 2 bases, leaving 0 bases not matched to a gene. Germline CDR1 and CDR2: MNHEY and SVGAGI. The CDR3 nucleotides read TGTGCCAGCAGACAGGGGAACTATGGCTACACCTTC. Translated, it gives CASRQGNYGYTF.

The chain links TRBV4-2 to TRBJ1-1; 7 nucleotides match TRBD1. The V gene end was trimmed by 0 bases and the J gene end by 7 bases; junction bases not matched to a gene: 5. Germline V lookup: CDR1 LGHNA, CDR2 YNFKEQ. The CDR3 is 14 amino acids. CDR3 in DNA: TGTGCCAGCAGCCAAGATAGAGGGGACAGTGAAGCTTTCTTT. This gives the protein CASSQDRGDSEAFF.

V and J are TRBV5-1 and TRBJ2-7, with 7 bases aligning to TRBD2. V lost 1 base to trimming and J lost 6 bases; unmatched junction nucleotides: 10. The germline V gene has CDR1 SGHRS and CDR2 YFSETQ. The CDR3 length is 15 residues. CDR3 bases: TGCGCCAGCAGCTTGAAGGGAGGGCCGACGCTCGAGCAGTACTTC. It is translated as CASSLKGGPTLEQYF.

As regards this clone: The CDR3 does not end in the conserved phenylalanine or tryptophan, so this is likely a read error. It is unclear where the CDR3 begins or ends on the DNA, so no DNA is shown, and the CDR3 is as TCRdb lists it. This rearrangement joins TRBV27 to TRBJ1-3; the D call in the table, TRBD1, was not verified against the DNA. From germline, CDR1 is MNHEY and CDR2 SMNVEV (reference sequence). The CDR3 comprises 9 residues, both ends counted. The CDR3 spells CAVPNTTYI.

The V call is TRBV6-5, the J call TRBJ1-4; possibly TRBD1 for D (6 bases). The CDR3 consists of 14 residues. The V gene lost 6 bases and the J gene lost 5 bases, with 13 bases spanning the gap. The germline V gene has CDR1 MNHEY and CDR2 SVGAGI. For the CDR3, the DNA is TGTGCCAGCAGACTAGACAGGAACAATGAAAAACTGTTTTTT. Its translation is CASRLDRNNEKLFF.

V usage is TRBV7-3 and J usage is TRBJ2-2, with 7 bases aligning to TRBD2. The CDR3 is 18 amino acids. CDR1 SGHTA and CDR2 FQGTGA come from the germline V gene. The ends lost 3 bases at V and 3 bases at J; junction bases unmatched: 13. The CDR3 DNA reads TGTGCCAGCAGCTTTCTCGGGGAGGGAGCTACCTACACCGGGGAGCTGTTTTTT. This gives the protein CASSFLGEGATYTGELFF.

The rearrangement links TRBV5-1 to TRBJ2-2; 8 bases line up with TRBD1. Losses at the gene ends were 1 base for V and 5 bases for J; bases not matched to a gene: 7. The V gene's germline CDR1 is SGHRS and CDR2 YFSETQ. This CDR3 contains 16 residues. The CDR3 DNA reads TGCGCCAGCAGCTTGTACGACAGGGGATGGACCGGGGAGCTGTTTTTT. Protein sequence: CASSLYDRGWTGELFF.

This chain links TRBV6-4 with TRBJ2-7, with D possibly being TRBD2 (9 bases). V lost 3 bases and J lost 5, with 32 bases in between. CDR3 length equals 20 residues. Germline CDR1 is MRHNA and CDR2 is SNTAGT. CDR3 nucleotide sequence: TGTGCCAGCAGTGATCTAGTACTAAGACAGGGGACGGAGCGGGAGGACGAGCAGTACTTC. Its translation: CASSDLVLRQGTEREDEQYF.